This T cell receptor beta chain was recovered during a study of shared clonotypes between healthy human individuals. Each PCR replicate run on unsorted PBMC took in 250 to 300 ng DNA, tens of thousands of T cell genomes. The sequenced material, unsorted PBMC DNA, was run on ten immunoSEQ deep assay plates. Sequencing used immunoSEQ multiplex PCR; TCRdb keeps in-frame clones, though not all of them. This sample carries about 490,000 clones, around 80% of them seen once, and the ten largest clones take roughly 12%. Comment on this clone: Its cognate antigen is unknown.

Around 100 million PBMCs were counted before genomic DNA extraction. Points from the study as a whole: Sampling covered nothing but blood. Tissue TCR repertoires likely differ from those found in blood.

Deletions cut 5 bases from V and 8 bases from J, with 13 bases between. Per germline, CDR1 LNHDA and CDR2 SQIVND (reference sequence). The CDR3 has 13 amino acids. Sequences were obtained from PBMCs. This chain connects TRBV19 to TRBJ2-1, with D possibly being TRBD2 (5 bases). The TCR sequence derives from a woman aged 40 to 55 in good health. Some clones in this sample may be carry-over from other donors' samples. The CDR3 sequence is CASSEGWIDEQFF. CDR3 nucleotide sequence: TGTGCCAGTAGTGAGGGATGGATCGATGAGCAGTTCTTC.